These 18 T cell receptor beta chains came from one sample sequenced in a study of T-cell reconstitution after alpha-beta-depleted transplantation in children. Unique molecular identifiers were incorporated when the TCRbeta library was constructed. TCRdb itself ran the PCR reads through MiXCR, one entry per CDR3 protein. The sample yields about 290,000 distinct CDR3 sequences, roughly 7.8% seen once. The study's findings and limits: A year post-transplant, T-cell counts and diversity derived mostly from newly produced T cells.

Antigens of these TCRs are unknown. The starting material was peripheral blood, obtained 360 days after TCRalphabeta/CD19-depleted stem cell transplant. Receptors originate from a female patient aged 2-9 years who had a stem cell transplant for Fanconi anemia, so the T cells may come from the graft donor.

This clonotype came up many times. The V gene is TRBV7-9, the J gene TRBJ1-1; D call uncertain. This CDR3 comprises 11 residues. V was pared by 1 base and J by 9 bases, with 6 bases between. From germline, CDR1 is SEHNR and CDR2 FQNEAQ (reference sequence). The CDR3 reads CASSLGVQAFF. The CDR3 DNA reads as TGTGCCAGCAGCTTAGGGGTTCAAGCTTTCTTT. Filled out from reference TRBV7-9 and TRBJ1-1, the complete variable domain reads DTGVSQNPRHKITKRGQNVTFRCDPISEHNRLYWYRQTLGQGPEFLTYFQNEAQLEKSRLLSDRFSAERPKGSFSTLEIQRTEQGDSAMYLCASSLGVQAFFGQGTRLTVV.

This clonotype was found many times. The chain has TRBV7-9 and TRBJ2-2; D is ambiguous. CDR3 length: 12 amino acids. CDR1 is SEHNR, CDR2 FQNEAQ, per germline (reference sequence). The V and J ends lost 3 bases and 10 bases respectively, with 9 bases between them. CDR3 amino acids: CASSFVSVELFF. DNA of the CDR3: TGTGCCAGCAGCTTCGTGTCTGTGGAGCTGTTTTTT.

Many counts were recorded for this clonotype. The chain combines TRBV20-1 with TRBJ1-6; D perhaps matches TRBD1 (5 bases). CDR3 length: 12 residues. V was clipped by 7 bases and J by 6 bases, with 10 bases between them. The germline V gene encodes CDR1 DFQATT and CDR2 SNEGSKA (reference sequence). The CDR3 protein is CSVGGVNSPLHF. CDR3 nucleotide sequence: TGCAGTGTCGGAGGGGTTAATTCACCCCTCCACTTT.

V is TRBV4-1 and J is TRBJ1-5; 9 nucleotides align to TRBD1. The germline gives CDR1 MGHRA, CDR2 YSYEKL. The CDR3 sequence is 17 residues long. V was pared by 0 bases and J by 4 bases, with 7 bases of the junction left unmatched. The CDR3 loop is CASSQERGTGKNQPQHF. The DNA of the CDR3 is TGCGCCAGCAGCCAAGAGAGGGGGACAGGGAAAAATCAGCCCCAGCATTTT.

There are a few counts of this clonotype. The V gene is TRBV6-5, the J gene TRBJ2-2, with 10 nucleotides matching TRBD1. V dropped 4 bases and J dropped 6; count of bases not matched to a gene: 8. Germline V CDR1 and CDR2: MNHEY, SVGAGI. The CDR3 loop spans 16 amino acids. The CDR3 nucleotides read TGTGCCAGCAGTTCACGACAGGGGGCGCCCCCCGGGGAGCTGTTTTTT. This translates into CASSSRQGAPPGELFF.

CDR3: CASSLGPSGVSGELFF. In DNA, the CDR3 is TGTGCCAGCAGCCTTGGCCCTAGCGGGGTGTCCGGGGAGCTGTTTTTT. The chain recombines TRBV7-2 with TRBJ2-2; 9 bases agree with TRBD2. This CDR3 is 16 amino acids long. Germline V gives CDR1 SGHTA, CDR2 FQGNSA. The ends lost 5 bases at V and 6 bases at J; junction bases unmatched: 10.

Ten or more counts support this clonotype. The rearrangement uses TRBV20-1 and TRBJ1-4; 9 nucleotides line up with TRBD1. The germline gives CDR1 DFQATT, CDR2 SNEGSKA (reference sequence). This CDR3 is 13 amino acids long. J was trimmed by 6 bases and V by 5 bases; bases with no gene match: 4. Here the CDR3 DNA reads TGCAGTGCTCCAAACAGGGGGCATGAAAAACTGTTTTTT. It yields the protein CSAPNRGHEKLFF.

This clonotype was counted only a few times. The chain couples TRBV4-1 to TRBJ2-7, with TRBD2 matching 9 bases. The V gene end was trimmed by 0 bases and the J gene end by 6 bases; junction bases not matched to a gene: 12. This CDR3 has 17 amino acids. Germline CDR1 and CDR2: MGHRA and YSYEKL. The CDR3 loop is CASSQESAGGPLAEQYF. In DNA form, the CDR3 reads TGCGCCAGCAGCCAAGAATCGGCGGGAGGGCCCCTCGCCGAGCAGTACTTC.

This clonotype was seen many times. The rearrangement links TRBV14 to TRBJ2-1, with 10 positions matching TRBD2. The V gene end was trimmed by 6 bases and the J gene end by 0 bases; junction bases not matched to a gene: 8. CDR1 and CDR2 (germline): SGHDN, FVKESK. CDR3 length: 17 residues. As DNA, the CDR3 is TGTGCCAGCAGTATAGCGGGGGGTTACGTCTCCTACAATGAGCAGTTCTTC. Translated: CASSIAGGYVSYNEQFF.

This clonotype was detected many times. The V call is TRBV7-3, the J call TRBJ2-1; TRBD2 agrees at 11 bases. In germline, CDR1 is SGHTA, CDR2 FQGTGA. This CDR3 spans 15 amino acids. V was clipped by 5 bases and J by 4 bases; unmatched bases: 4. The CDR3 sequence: CASSHGTSGYNEQFF. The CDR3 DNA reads TGTGCCAGCAGCCACGGGACTAGCGGATACAATGAGCAGTTCTTC.

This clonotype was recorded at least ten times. The CDR3 region has the DNA TGTGCCAGCAGTTTATCGAAAGCGGGAGGACAGGGGGCCCTTACCCGGTTCTTC. Its translation: CASSLSKAGGQGALTRFF. The V gene is TRBV27, the J gene TRBJ2-1, with 11 bases lining up with TRBD1. The trim removed 0 bases at V and 15 bases at J, leaving 19 bases unmatched. Germline values: CDR1 MNHEY, CDR2 SMNVEV (reference sequence). CDR3 size: 18 residues.

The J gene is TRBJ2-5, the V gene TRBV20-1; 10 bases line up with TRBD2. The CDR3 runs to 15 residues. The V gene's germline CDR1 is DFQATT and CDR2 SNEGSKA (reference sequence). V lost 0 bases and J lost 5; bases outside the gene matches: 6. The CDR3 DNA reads TGCAGTGCTAGAGAAGCTAGCGGGGGCGGGGAGACCCAGTACTTC. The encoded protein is CSAREASGGGETQYF.

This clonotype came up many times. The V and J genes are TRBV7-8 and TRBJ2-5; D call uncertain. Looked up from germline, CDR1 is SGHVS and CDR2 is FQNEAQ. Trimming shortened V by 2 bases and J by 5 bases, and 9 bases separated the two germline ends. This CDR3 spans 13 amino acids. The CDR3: CASSLTPWETQYF. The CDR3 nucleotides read TGTGCCAGCAGCTTAACCCCTTGGGAGACCCAGTACTTC.

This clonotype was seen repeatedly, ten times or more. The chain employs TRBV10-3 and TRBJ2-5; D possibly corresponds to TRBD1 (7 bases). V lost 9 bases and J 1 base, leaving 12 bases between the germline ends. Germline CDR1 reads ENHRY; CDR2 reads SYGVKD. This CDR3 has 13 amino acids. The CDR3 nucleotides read TGTGCCATAGCAGGGGGAGGCCAAGAGACCCAGTACTTC. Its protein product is CAIAGGGQETQYF.

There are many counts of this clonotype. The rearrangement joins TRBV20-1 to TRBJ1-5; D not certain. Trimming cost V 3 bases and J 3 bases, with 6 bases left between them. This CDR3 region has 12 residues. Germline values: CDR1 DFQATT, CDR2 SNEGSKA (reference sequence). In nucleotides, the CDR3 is TGCAGTGCTAGTACGACCAATCAGCCCCAGCATTTT. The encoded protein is CSASTTNQPQHF.

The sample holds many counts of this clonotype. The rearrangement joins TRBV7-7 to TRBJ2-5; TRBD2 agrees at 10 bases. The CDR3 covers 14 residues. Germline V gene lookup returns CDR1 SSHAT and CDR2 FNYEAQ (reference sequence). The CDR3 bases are TGTGCTAGCGGCGCTAGCGGGGGACAAGAGACCCAGTACTTC. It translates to CASGASGGQETQYF.

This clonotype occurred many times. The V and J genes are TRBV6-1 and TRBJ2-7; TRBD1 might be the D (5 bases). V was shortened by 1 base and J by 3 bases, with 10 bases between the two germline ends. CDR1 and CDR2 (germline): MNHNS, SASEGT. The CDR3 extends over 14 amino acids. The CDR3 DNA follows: TGTGCCAGCAGTGAAGGGGGCGGAATCTACGAGCAGTACTTC. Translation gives CASSEGGGIYEQYF.

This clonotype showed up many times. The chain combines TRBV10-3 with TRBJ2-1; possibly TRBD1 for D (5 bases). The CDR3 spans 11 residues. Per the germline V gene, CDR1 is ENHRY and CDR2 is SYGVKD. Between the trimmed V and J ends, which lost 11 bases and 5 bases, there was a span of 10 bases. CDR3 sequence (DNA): TGTGCCGTCCAGACAGACAATGAGCAGTTCTTC. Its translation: CAVQTDNEQFF.